What follows is one T cell receptor beta chain and its context. Its specificity is unknown. This clone may be a read error of a much larger clone one base away. The data were taken from a study of blood T cells in healthy people across ages. Combining a sample-barcoded 5' primer with a J-beta primer mix, a second PCR ran for roughly 7 to 11 cycles. The yield of each sample was at least 2.5 million CDR3-containing paired-end reads. TCRdb reanalysed the 5' RACE reads using MiXCR and keeps one entry per CDR3 protein. Here the sample spans more than 550,000 distinct CDR3 sequences, over 20% being singletons. This CDR3 contains 14 residues. Germline loops: CDR1 MNHNY, CDR2 SVGAGI (reference sequence). Study-level results: Diversity of TCR beta correlated strongly with naive T cell percentage.

Sequencing input: blood. The gene calls are TRBV6-6 and TRBJ2-1; D remains unclear. This clonotype was obtained from a man aged 65 to 79 in good health. The CDR3: CASSSLAPYNEQSF. The CDR3 DNA reads as TGTGCCAGCAGTTCCCTTGCCCCTTACAATGAGCAGTCCTTC.